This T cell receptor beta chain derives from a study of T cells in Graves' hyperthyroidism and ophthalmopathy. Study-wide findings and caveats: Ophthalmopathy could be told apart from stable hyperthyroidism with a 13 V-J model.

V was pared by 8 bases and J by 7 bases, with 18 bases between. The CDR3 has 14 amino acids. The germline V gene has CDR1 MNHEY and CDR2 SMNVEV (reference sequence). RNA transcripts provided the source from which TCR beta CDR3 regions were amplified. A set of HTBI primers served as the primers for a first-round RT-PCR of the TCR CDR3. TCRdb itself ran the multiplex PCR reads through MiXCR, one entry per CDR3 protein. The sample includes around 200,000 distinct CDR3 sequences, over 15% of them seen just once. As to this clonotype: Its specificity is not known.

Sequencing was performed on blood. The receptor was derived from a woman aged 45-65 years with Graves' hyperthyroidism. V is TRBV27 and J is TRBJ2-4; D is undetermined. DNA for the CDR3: TGTGCCAGCCGTCGCCCCTTGAAAAGGAACATTCAGTACTTC. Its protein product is CASRRPLKRNIQYF.